Only a few counts were recorded for the clone carrying this T cell receptor (beta chain). Primers: 60 Vbeta forward and 13 Jbeta reverse. Sequencing used immunoSEQ multiplex PCR; TCRdb keeps in-frame clones, though not all of them. Of under 80,000 clones listed, roughly two thirds are singletons. CDR1 is LNHDA and CDR2 is SQIVND in the germline V gene (reference sequence). The V gene lost 7 bases and the J gene lost 3 bases, with 13 bases spanning the gap. This CDR3 spans 14 amino acids. This sample is part of a study of cytomegalovirus exposure and HLA in healthy donors. The sequence was obtained from a young woman in good health and CMV-seronegative. The genes are TRBV19 and TRBJ1-5, with D possibly TRBD1 on 5 matching bases. Sequenced: PBMCs. In nucleotides, the CDR3 is TGTGCCAGTACCCCCCGGGGGTTCAATCAGCCCCAGCATTTT. This gives the protein CASTPRGFNQPQHF.